Listed here is a single TCR beta chain. Its antigen is unidentified. Trimming took off 5 bases at V and 5 bases at J, with 9 bases between the two ends. CDR1 is SGHNT, CDR2 YENEEA, per germline. This CDR3 contains 13 residues. Treatment here: around 19 received Ad26.COV2.S at low or high dose, single or two shots; about 5 received placebo; per-sample allocation not given. Specimens were obtained on day 63 following the first vaccine or placebo injection. The entry originates in a study of Ad26.COV2.S vaccination and SARS-CoV-2 variants. Findings of the study overall: Vaccine and placebo recipients had comparable breadth of non-spike TCRs.

Method: immunoSEQ multiplex PCR; TCRdb's copy keeps in-frame clones and lacks some. The profile covers about 350,000 clones, with less than 90% appearing a single time and around 6.4% taken by the ten largest. The sequencing here drew on peripheral blood, taken in a trial of Ad26.COV2.S vaccine versus placebo. The chain joins TRBV11-3 to TRBJ2-2, with D possibly being TRBD1 (6 bases). The source of this sequence is a person aged 18-60 years who received the Ad26.COV2.S COVID-19 vaccine or a placebo. The CDR3 coding sequence is TGTGCCAGCAGCCCCGACAGGACCGGGGAGCTGTTTTTT. As protein: CASSPDRTGELFF.